The TCR beta chain under discussion was sequenced for a study of blood T cell repertoires in COVID-19 (TCRdb year 2020). Looking at the study overall: Samples covering the acute and convalescent phases of COVID-19 were provided by collaborators in the United States, Italy and Spain. The prospective study material was composed of cDNA or gDNA derived from T cells, B-cell-depleted T cells, or PBMCs. The dataset comprised deeply sampled blood TCRbeta repertoires from subjects exposed to, actively infected with, or recovered from COVID-19. A freely available public database, intended as a resource for researchers studying the immune response to SARS-CoV-2, is where the repertoires were released. The samples were drawn from two sources: the first 160 participants of the ongoing ImmuneRACE study, and some 1,300 subjects contributed by 6 global collaborators. The sample metadata nearly always contained a de-identified subject ID, COVID-19 status, age in years and sex. Where available, HLA class I and class II types were taken from metadata supplied by the sample provider and were not determined by assay-based typing.

Study-wide findings and limitations: The amount of clinical and demographic metadata varied by source and participant and was provided uncurated.

The collaborating institutions used their own protocols to collect whole blood in K2EDTA tubes. For TCRbeta analysis, collaborators shipped samples in one of three forms: frozen whole blood, isolated PBMCs, or DNA extracted from either of those sample types. The CDR3 covers 16 residues, taking in both the cysteine and the phenylalanine. The CDR3 DNA has 48 bases and is translated from base 1. The germline V gene sets CDR1 to SGHDT and CDR2 to YYEEEE. Trimming takes 3 bases from V and 2 bases from J, and the germline ends sit 16 bases apart. TCRbeta CDR3 regions were amplified from genomic DNA using the immunoSEQ Assay, a bias-controlled multiplex PCR. Per the authors' processing: Within the assay, amplification of reference gene primers was used to estimate how many nucleated cells each sample contained. To quantify the absolute abundance of each unique TCRbeta CDR3 rearrangement, sequence reads were collapsed and filtered. Productive Simpson clonality was computed per sample as the square root of Simpson's diversity index over productive rearrangements. TCRdb holds this immuneACCESS table with in-frame rearrangements only. Some clones are missing; in checked studies, unresolved V genes explain under half, and the rest has no known cause. The V and J calls and clone size are taken from that table; D and trimming were inferred from the DNA. Across this sample there are some 240,000 clones, with more than 70% seen only once. 9.5% to 15% of the sample is taken by the ten largest.

Comment on this clone: The antigen it recognizes is unknown. Within one base of it there is no much larger clone, and no base qualities were kept.

The chain is encoded by TRBV5-6 joined to TRBJ2-3, with no confidently assigned D gene. The source of this sequence is a human donor in a cohort sampled during active COVID-19. The specimen sequenced was peripheral blood. CDR3 reads: CASSSLGASNTDTQYF. The DNA reads as follows: TGTGCCAGCAGCTCTCTAGGAGCCTCCAACACAGATACGCAGTATTTT.